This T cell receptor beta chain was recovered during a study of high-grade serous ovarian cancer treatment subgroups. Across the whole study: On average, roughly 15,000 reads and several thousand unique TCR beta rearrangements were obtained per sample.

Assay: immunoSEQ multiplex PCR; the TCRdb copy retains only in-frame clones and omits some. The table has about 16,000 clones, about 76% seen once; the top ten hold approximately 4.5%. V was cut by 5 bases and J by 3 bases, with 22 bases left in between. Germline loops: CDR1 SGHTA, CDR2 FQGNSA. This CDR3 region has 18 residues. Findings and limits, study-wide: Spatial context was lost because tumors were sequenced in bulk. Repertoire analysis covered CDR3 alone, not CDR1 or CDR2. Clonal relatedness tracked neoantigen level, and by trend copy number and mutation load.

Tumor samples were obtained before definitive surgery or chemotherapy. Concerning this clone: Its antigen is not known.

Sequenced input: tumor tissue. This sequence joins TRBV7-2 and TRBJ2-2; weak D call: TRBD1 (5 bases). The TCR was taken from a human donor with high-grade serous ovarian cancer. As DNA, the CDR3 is TGTGCCAGCAGCCCCCGACCGGACACGGCCTGGGACACCGGGGAGCTGTTTTTT. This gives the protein CASSPRPDTAWDTGELFF. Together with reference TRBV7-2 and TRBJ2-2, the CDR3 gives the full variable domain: GAGVSQSPSNKVTEKGKDVELRCDPISGHTALYWYRQSLGQGLEFLIYFQGNSAPDKSGLPSDRFSAERTGGSVSTLTIQRTQQEDSAVYLCASSPRPDTAWDTGELFFGEGSRLTVL.